This TCR beta chain is from a study of shared clonotypes between healthy human individuals. Across the study: Used for every donor were three CD4 naive, three CD4 memory, two CD8 naive and one CD8 memory plate. Points from the study as a whole: The sharing of approximately 4.6% of naive CD4 clonotypes was seen across a few donors.

In the naive CD8 group, cells lacked CD45RO and were positively selected for CCR7, so terminally differentiated effector memory CD45RA+ cells were left out. This was a deep-level run. When replicate PCRs were run on sorted subsets, they used 200 to 250 ng DNA, around 33,000 T cell genomes. TCRdb keeps only in-frame clones here, not all; method: immunoSEQ multiplex PCR. Of roughly 2,000,000 clones listed, just under 95% are singletons. About this clone: No antigen is known for it.

The clonotype originates from a young man in good health. Material for sequencing was naive CD8+ T cells sorted from blood.

The CDR3 DNA sequence: TGTGCCAGCAGCTTAGACAGATTGAACACTGAAGCTTTCTTT. It is translated as CASSLDRLNTEAFF. This sequence joins TRBV11-1 and TRBJ1-1; D unresolved. Trimming took off 1 base at V and 0 bases at J, with 6 bases between the two ends. The germline CDR1 and CDR2 sequences are SGHAT and FQDESV (reference sequence). This CDR3 has 14 amino acids.